Shown below are 24 T cell receptor beta chains from a single sample sequenced in a study of cytomegalovirus exposure and HLA in healthy donors. The primer mix had 60 Vbeta and 13 Jbeta primers. Only in-frame clones appear in the TCRdb table, and some are missing; sequencing was by immunoSEQ multiplex PCR. There are 130,000 or so clones in the sample, with less than 2% held by the top ten. The sample taken for sequencing was PBMCs. The source is a woman aged 40-49 years in good health and CMV-seronegative.

The chain carries TRBV19 and TRBJ2-5; TRBD1 might be the D (5 bases). Germline lookup yields CDR1 LNHDA and CDR2 SQIVND (reference sequence). The CDR3 sequence is 17 residues long. V was shortened by 6 bases and J by 1 base, with 21 bases between the two germline ends. The chain's CDR3 is CASSRTARTTAQETQYF. As DNA, the CDR3 is TGTGCCAGTAGCAGAACTGCCCGAACGACAGCCCAAGAGACCCAGTACTTC.

The gene calls are TRBV7-8 and TRBJ1-2; a weak D match, TRBD1 (6 bases). Trimming left V 4 bases short and J 8 bases short, with 11 bases between. The CDR3 is made up of 12 amino acids. From germline, CDR1 is SGHVS and CDR2 FQNEAQ. The CDR3: CASSSGTQGYTF. In DNA, the CDR3 is TGTGCCAGCAGCTCCGGGACACAAGGCTACACCTTC.

CDR3 amino acids: CASSLLRVRIPNTEAFF. The CDR3 nucleotides are TGTGCCAGCAGCTTATTGAGGGTGAGGATCCCGAACACTGAAGCTTTCTTT. This chain links TRBV7-3 with TRBJ1-1; no clear D. The V gene's germline CDR1 is SGHTA and CDR2 FQGTGA. V shed 2 bases and J shed 1 base, with 17 bases lying between them. This CDR3 has 17 residues.

The CDR3 DNA follows: TGTGCCAGCAGTCCCTCCTCGACAGGGTTTGGAGGCTACACCTTC. Encoded protein: CASSPSSTGFGGYTF. This chain uses TRBV2 with TRBJ1-2, with 7 bases identical to TRBD1. Germline V CDR1 and CDR2: SNHLY, FYNNEI. The CDR3 runs 15 residues. The V gene end was trimmed by 5 bases and the J gene end by 8 bases; junction bases not matched to a gene: 14.

The J gene is TRBJ1-2, the V gene TRBV5-6; 7 bases align to TRBD1. Trimming took 4 bases from V and 4 from J; bases not matched to a gene: 7. Germline V gene data show CDR1 as SGHDT and CDR2 as YYEEEE. The CDR3 covers 14 residues. The CDR3 nucleotides read TGTGCCAGCAGCCCGGACAGGTCCTTCTATGGCTACACCTTC. Translation: CASSPDRSFYGYTF. Full variable domain (rest looked up from reference TRBV5-6 and TRBJ1-2): DAGVTQSPTHLIKTRGQQVTLRCSPKSGHDTVSWYQQALGQGPQFIFQYYEEEERQRGNFPDRFSGHQFPNYSSELNVNALLLGDSALYLCASSPDRSFYGYTFGSGTRLTVV.

V gene TRBV25-1 combines with J gene TRBJ1-3, with D possibly being TRBD1 (6 bases). Germline assignment: CDR1 MGHDK and CDR2 SYGVNS. The CDR3 contains 14 residues. The V gene lost 3 bases and the J gene lost 7 bases, with 13 bases spanning the gap. The CDR3 DNA reads TGTGCCAGCAGTGATGGGGGGGCCTTGAACACCATATATTTT. Protein: CASSDGGALNTIYF.

The V gene is TRBV19, the J gene TRBJ2-2; tentatively, D is TRBD1 (5 bases). The CDR3 length is 12 residues. The V and J ends lost 3 bases and 6 bases respectively, with 5 bases between them. Germline V gene sequence: CDR1 LNHDA, CDR2 SQIVND (reference sequence). Here the CDR3 DNA reads TGTGCCAGTAGTATCAGGGCCGGGGAGCTGTTTTTT. Translating gives CASSIRAGELFF.

This chain joins TRBV4-1 and TRBJ1-2; no clear D. The germline gives CDR1 MGHRA, CDR2 YSYEKL. Trimming took off 3 bases at V and 9 bases at J, with 17 bases between the two ends. This CDR3 is 14 amino acids long. In DNA, the CDR3 is TGCGCCAGCAGCCAGGACGACCCAGCGGATCGCTACACCTTC. As protein: CASSQDDPADRYTF.

The chain employs TRBV2 and TRBJ2-1, with 8 nucleotides matching TRBD2. The J segment lost 7 bases and the V segment lost 8 bases, leaving 10 bases of the junction unmatched. The CDR3 spans 14 residues. CDR1 and CDR2 from the germline V gene are SNHLY and FYNNEI. Here the CDR3 DNA reads TGTGCCAGCCGCACCGGGACTAGTAAGAATGAGCAGTTCTTC. Its protein product is CASRTGTSKNEQFF.

This rearrangement joins TRBV7-3 to TRBJ2-1; a possible D gene is TRBD2 (6 bases). V was shortened by 1 base and J by 6 bases, with 10 bases between the two germline ends. Germline assignment: CDR1 SGHTA and CDR2 FQGTGA. This CDR3 has 14 amino acids. This chain's CDR3 is CASSLNGGINEQFF. The CDR3 bases are TGTGCCAGCAGCTTAAATGGAGGGATCAATGAGCAGTTCTTC.

The chain recombines TRBV4-3 with TRBJ2-3; 8 positions agree with TRBD2. Unmatched junction bases numbered 3, after V lost 1 base and J lost 0 bases. This CDR3 has 16 amino acids. Germline lookup yields CDR1 LGHNA and CDR2 YSLEER. CDR3 nucleotides: TGCGCCAGCAGCCAAGCCCGGGGGGGTAGCACAGATACGCAGTATTTT. It encodes CASSQARGGSTDTQYF.

The chain combines TRBV5-1 with TRBJ1-1; TRBD1 aligns across 10 bases. The CDR3 has 14 amino acids. Germline assignment: CDR1 SGHRS and CDR2 YFSETQ. V was clipped by 0 bases and J by 12 bases; unmatched bases: 8. The CDR3 loop is CASSLATGGPLPFF. The DNA for the CDR3 is TGCGCCAGCAGCTTGGCGACAGGGGGCCCCCTACCTTTCTTT.

The chain combines TRBV7-8 with TRBJ1-2, with D perhaps TRBD1 (6 bases). Germline V lookup: CDR1 SGHVS, CDR2 FQNEAQ. The CDR3 is made up of 21 amino acids. V lost 2 bases to trimming and J lost 4 bases, with 32 bases between them. The CDR3 protein is CASSLWLDRGQDSLGTYGYTF. CDR3 nucleotides: TGTGCCAGCAGCTTATGGCTAGACCGGGGACAAGATTCTTTGGGGACCTATGGCTACACCTTC. The variable domain in full, with the rest retrieved from reference TRBV7-8 and TRBJ1-2, is GAGVSQSPRYKVAKRGQDVALRCDPISGHVSLFWYQQALGQGPEFLTYFQNEAQLDKSGLPSDRFFAERPEGSVSTLKIQRTQQEDSAVYLCASSLWLDRGQDSLGTYGYTFGSGTRLTVV.

The genes are TRBV5-4 and TRBJ2-3, with 8 bases fitting TRBD2. Trimming cost V 0 bases and J 2 bases; bases outside gene matches: 5. The CDR3 is 16 amino acids. Germline V CDR1 and CDR2: SGHNT, YYREEE (reference sequence). CDR3 nucleotides: TGTGCCAGCAGCTTGGCGTTAGCGGGGTCCACAGATACGCAGTATTTT. This codes for CASSLALAGSTDTQYF.

V is TRBV20-1 and J is TRBJ1-2; D possibly corresponds to TRBD1 (6 bases). CDR3 size: 11 residues. V lost 7 bases and J 7 bases, leaving 13 bases between the germline ends. From germline, CDR1 is DFQATT and CDR2 SNEGSKA (reference sequence). In DNA, the CDR3 is TGCAGTGGCGTGGACAGAGGTGGCTACACCTTC. Its protein is CSGVDRGGYTF.

The chain couples TRBV6-6 to TRBJ1-3; D possibly corresponds to TRBD1 (5 bases). Germline V CDR1 and CDR2: MNHNY, SVGAGI (reference sequence). V was shortened by 5 bases and J by 7 bases, with 15 bases between the two germline ends. There are 14 residues in the CDR3. The CDR3 nucleotides read TGTGCCAGCAGTCCCCATGGGGGGAAGAACACCATATATTTT. As protein: CASSPHGGKNTIYF.

The chain uses TRBV5-1 and TRBJ1-1; no reliable D call. CDR3 length: 13 amino acids. In germline, CDR1 is SGHRS, CDR2 YFSETQ. V lost 2 bases and J 8 bases, leaving 13 bases between the germline ends. In DNA form, the CDR3 reads TGCGCCAGCAGCTTTACCAGTACGTCCGAAGCTTTCTTT. Translated, it gives CASSFTSTSEAFF.

J is TRBJ2-5 and V is TRBV7-2, with D maybe TRBD2 (6 bases). Trimming left V 5 bases short and J 8 bases short, with 18 bases between. The CDR3 totals 14 residues. CDR1 SGHTA and CDR2 FQGNSA come from the germline V gene. The chain's CDR3 is CASSRPGGVETQYF. The CDR3 DNA reads as TGTGCCAGCAGCCGGCCGGGCGGGGTTGAAACCCAGTACTTC.

The CDR3 region is CASSSWDTTNTGELFF. The CDR3 DNA reads TGTGCCAGCAGCTCCTGGGACACCACTAACACCGGGGAGCTGTTTTTT. This sequence joins TRBV9 and TRBJ2-2; a possible D gene is TRBD1 (6 bases). CDR3 size: 16 residues. The germline V gene encodes CDR1 SGDLS and CDR2 YYNGEE. Trimming took 4 bases from V and 2 from J, leaving 15 bases between them. The full variable domain, in which reference TRBV9 and TRBJ2-2 provide the parts outside the CDR3, is DSGVTQTPKHLITATGQRVTLRCSPRSGDLSVYWYQQSLDQGLQFLIQYYNGEERAKGNILERFSAQQFPDLHSELNLSSLELGDSALYFCASSSWDTTNTGELFFGEGSRLTVL.

The V and J genes are TRBV7-2 and TRBJ1-5, with 9 bases matching TRBD1. Germline V lookup: CDR1 SGHTA, CDR2 FQGNSA. With V trimmed by 4 bases and J by 4 bases, 11 bases remained unmatched. CDR3 size: 17 residues. CDR3 nucleotides: TGTGCCAGCAGCTCCTCTTTTCTGACAGGGGGGAATCAGCCCCAGCATTTT. Translated: CASSSSFLTGGNQPQHF.

Concerning this clone: The sample carries other DNA sequences with the same CDR3. The chain couples TRBV9 to TRBJ2-2; D possibly corresponds to TRBD2 (5 bases). Germline-derived CDR1 and CDR2 are SGDLS and YYNGEE. The CDR3 is made up of 16 amino acids. The V end was cut by 3 bases, the J end by 2 bases, with 14 bases between. The CDR3 bases are TGTGCCAGCAGCGCCTTGACTGGGAGTAACACCGGGGAGCTGTTTTTT. Its translation is CASSALTGSNTGELFF.

The chain employs TRBV6-5 and TRBJ2-3; no clear D gene. Trimming removed 6 bases at V and 6 bases at J, with 16 bases between. The CDR3 has 14 residues. From germline, CDR1 is MNHEY and CDR2 SVGAGI. This CDR3 is CASSLRVGSDTQYF. Here the CDR3 DNA reads TGTGCCAGCAGCCTTCGGGTCGGATCGGATACGCAGTATTTT.

The chain carries TRBV9 and TRBJ2-7; TRBD2 matches 7 bases. The germline V gene has CDR1 SGDLS and CDR2 YYNGEE. The CDR3 sequence is 15 residues long. V lost 0 bases, J lost 4 bases, and 7 bases stayed unmatched. CDR3 amino acids: CASSVGLAAGYEQYF. DNA for the CDR3: TGTGCCAGCAGCGTAGGGCTAGCGGCTGGGTACGAGCAGTACTTC.

CDR3 DNA: TGTGCCAGCAGCAATACCCGACCCTCGACAGGGGGCGGTTGGTATCAGCCCCAGCATTTT. Translated, it gives CASSNTRPSTGGGWYQPQHF. The chain combines TRBV21-1 with TRBJ1-5; TRBD1, the table's D call, lacks a check against the DNA. TRBV21-1 is termed a pseudogene. The CDR3 spans 20 residues.